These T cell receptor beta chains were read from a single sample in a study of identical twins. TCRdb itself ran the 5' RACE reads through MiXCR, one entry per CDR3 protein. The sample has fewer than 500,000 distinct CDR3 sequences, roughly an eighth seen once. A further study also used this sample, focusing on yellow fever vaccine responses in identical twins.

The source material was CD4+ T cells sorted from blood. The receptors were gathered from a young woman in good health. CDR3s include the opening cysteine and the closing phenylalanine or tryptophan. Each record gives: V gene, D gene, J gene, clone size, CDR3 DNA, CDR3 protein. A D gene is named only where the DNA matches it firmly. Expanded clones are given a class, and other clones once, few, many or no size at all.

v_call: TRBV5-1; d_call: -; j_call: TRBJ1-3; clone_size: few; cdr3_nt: TGCGCCAGCAGCTTGGACAGGAACTCTGGAAACACCATATATTTT; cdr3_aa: CASSLDRNSGNTIYF
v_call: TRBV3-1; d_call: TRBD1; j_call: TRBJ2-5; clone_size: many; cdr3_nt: TGTGCCAGCAGACGAAATCAGGGGGAAGAGACCCAGTACTTC; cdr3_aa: CASRRNQGEETQYF
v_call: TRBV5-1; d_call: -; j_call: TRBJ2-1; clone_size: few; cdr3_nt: TGCGCCAGCAGCTTGAGGACAGAGCCTTCCTACAATGAGCAGTTCTTC; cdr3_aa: CASSLRTEPSYNEQFF
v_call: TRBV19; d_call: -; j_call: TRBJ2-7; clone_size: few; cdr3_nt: TGTGCCAGTAGTACCCAGGCAGGTGGTGCGTACGAGCAGTACTTC; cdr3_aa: CASSTQAGGAYEQYF
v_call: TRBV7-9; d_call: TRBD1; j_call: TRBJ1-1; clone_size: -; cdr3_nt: TGTGCCAGCAGCCGGGGACAGGGATACACTGAAGCTTTCTTT; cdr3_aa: CASSRGQGYTEAFF
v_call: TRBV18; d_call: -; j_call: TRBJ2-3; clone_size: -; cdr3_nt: TGTGCCAGCTCACCGCGGGATTCAGATACGCAGTATTTT; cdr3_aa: CASSPRDSDTQYF
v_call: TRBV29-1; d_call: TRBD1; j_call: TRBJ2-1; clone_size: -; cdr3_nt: TGCAGCGCCAGGGGACAGGGAACCCGAGGCTCCTACAATGAGCAGTTCTTC; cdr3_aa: CSARGQGTRGSYNEQFF
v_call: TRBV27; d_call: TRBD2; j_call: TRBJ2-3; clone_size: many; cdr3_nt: TGTGCCAGCAGAAAAGGACTAGCGGAGGCAGATACGCAGTATTTT; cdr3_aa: CASRKGLAEADTQYF
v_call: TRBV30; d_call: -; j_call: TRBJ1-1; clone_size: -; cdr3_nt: TGTGCCTGGAGTGTCACCACTGAAGCTTTCTTT; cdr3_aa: CAWSVTTEAFF
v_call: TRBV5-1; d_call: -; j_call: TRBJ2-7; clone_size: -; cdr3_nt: TGCGCCAGCAGCTTAATCCCAGGGGCCAACTCCTACGAGCAGTACTTC; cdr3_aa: CASSLIPGANSYEQYF
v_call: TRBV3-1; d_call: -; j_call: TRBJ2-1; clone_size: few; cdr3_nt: TGTGCCAGCAGCCAAGGTAGTGTCCCCAATGAGCAGTTCTTC; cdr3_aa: CASSQGSVPNEQFF
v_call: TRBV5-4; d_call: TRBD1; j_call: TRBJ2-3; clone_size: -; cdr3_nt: TGTGCCAGCAGCTTAGGAAGGGACAGAACAGATACGCAGTATTTT; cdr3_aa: CASSLGRDRTDTQYF
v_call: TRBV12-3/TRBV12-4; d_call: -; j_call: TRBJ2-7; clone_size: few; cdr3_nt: TGTGCCAGCAGCTTCCTATCCGGGACGTCGACCTACGAGCAGTACTTC; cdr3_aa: CASSFLSGTSTYEQYF
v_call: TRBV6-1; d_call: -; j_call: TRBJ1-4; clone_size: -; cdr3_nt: TGTGCCAGCAGGCGACGGGAGGAAGGGAAACTGTTTTTT; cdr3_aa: CASRRREEGKLFF
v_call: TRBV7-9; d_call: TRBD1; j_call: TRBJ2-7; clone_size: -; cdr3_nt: TGTGCCAGCAGCAGCCGGGACAGGGGGATTACCGAGCAGTACTTC; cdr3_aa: CASSSRDRGITEQYF
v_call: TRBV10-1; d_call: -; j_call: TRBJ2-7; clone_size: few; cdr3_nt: TGCGCCAGCAGTGAGTCTGGACCAGGGGTGTACGAGCAGTACTTC; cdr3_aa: CASSESGPGVYEQYF
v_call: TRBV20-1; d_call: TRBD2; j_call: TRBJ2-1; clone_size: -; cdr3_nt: TGCAGTGCTAGAGAGTTAGCGGGTACCTACAATGAGCAGTTCTTC; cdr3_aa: CSARELAGTYNEQFF
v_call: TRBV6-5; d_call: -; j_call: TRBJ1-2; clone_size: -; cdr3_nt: TGTGCCAGCAGTTACTCGGGCGGCAATTCTAACTATGGCTACACCTTC; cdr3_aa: CASSYSGGNSNYGYTF
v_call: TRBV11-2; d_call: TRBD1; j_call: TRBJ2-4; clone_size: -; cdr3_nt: TGTGCCAGCAGCTCTTTTAGGGACAGCAAAAACATTCAGTACTTC; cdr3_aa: CASSSFRDSKNIQYF
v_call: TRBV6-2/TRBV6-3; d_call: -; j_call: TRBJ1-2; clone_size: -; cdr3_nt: TGTGCCAGCAGTTACGCGGGCAGCCAATATGGCTACACCTTC; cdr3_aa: CASSYAGSQYGYTF
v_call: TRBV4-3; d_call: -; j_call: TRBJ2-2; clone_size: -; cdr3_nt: TGCGCCAGCAGCCACGAGCGCGGGGAGCTGTTTTTT; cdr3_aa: CASSHERGELFF
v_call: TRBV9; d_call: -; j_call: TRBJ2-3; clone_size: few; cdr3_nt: TGTGCCAGCAGCGTAGATCTGTTCACAGATACGCAGTATTTT; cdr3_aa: CASSVDLFTDTQYF
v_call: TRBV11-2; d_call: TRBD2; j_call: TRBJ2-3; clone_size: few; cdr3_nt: TGTGCCAGCAGCTTAGGCACTAGCGGGGGGGCTAGGGATACGCAGTATTTT; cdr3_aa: CASSLGTSGGARDTQYF
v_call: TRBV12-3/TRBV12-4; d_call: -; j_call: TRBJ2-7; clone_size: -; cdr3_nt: TGTGCCAGCAGTTTTAGGGGCAGAACCTACGAGCAGTACTTC; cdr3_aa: CASSFRGRTYEQYF
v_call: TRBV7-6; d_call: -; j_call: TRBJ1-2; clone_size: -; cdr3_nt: TGTGCCAGCAGCTTAAAACCTGGCCCTAACTATGGCTACACCTTC; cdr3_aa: CASSLKPGPNYGYTF